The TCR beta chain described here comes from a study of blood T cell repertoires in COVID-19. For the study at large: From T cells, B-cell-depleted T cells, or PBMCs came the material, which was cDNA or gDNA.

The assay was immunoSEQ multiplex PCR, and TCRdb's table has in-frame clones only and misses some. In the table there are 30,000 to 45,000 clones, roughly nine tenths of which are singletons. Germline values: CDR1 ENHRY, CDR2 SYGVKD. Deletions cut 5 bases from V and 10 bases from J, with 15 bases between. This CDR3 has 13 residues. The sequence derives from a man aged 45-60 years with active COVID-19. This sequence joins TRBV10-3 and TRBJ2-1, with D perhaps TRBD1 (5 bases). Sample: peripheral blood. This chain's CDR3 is CAISPSGMREQFF. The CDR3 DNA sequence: TGTGCCATCAGTCCATCAGGGATGCGCGAGCAGTTCTTC.